Presented here are 21 T cell receptor beta chains from one specimen sequenced in a study of blood T cell repertoires in COVID-19. Libraries were prepared by immunoSEQ multiplex PCR; TCRdb keeps only in-frame clonotypes and omits some of them. The data show some 250,000 clones, about 86% seen once. Sequencing was carried out using peripheral blood. All receptors come from a man aged 40-49 years with active or convalescent COVID-19.

The chain employs TRBV24-1 and TRBJ2-1; tentative D call: TRBD2 (6 bases). The CDR3 is made up of 14 amino acids. Per germline, CDR1 KGHDR and CDR2 SFDVKD. V lost 2 bases, J lost 8 bases, and 12 bases lay in between. The chain's CDR3 is CATSDSQKRDEQFF. The CDR3 coding sequence is TGTGCCACCAGTGATTCCCAAAAGCGGGATGAGCAGTTCTTC.

V usage is TRBV7-3 and J usage is TRBJ2-3, with D perhaps TRBD1 (6 bases). Trimming removed 5 bases from V and 1 base from J, with 10 bases in between. The length of the CDR3 is 14 residues. Germline CDR1 reads SGHTA; CDR2 reads FQGTGA. CDR3 sequence (DNA): TGTGCCAGCAGCCCGGGACATGGCACAGATACGCAGTATTTT. Protein: CASSPGHGTDTQYF.

The chain combines TRBV9 with TRBJ1-4; D is perhaps TRBD1 (6 bases). There are 15 residues in the CDR3. The V end was cut by 4 bases, the J end by 7 bases, with 17 bases between. Per germline, CDR1 SGDLS and CDR2 YYNGEE. The CDR3 coding sequence is TGTGCCAGCAGCACGCGGGGGCAGGGCGGTGAAAAACTGTTTTTT. Amino acid sequence: CASSTRGQGGEKLFF.

The chain combines TRBV6-5 with TRBJ1-6, with no clear D. The CDR3 totals 13 residues. Trimming removed 6 bases at V and 6 bases at J, with 9 bases between. Germline loops: CDR1 MNHEY, CDR2 SVGAGI. CDR3 sequence reads: CASSDRGNSPLHF. Here the CDR3 DNA reads TGTGCCAGCAGCGACCGGGGTAATTCACCCCTCCACTTT.

The chain couples TRBV9 to TRBJ2-7; D is ambiguous. Trimming took off 3 bases at V and 0 bases at J, with 10 bases between the two ends. The CDR3 is 14 amino acids. In germline, CDR1 is SGDLS, CDR2 YYNGEE. For the CDR3, the DNA is TGTGCCAGCAGCGCATCCTATAACTCCTACGAGCAGTACTTC. Its protein product is CASSASYNSYEQYF.

The gene calls are TRBV6-1 and TRBJ1-2, with TRBD1 matching 9 bases. The CDR3 length is 14 residues. Trimming cost V 3 bases and J 4 bases; bases outside gene matches: 3. CDR1 and CDR2 (germline): MNHNS, SASEGT. In nucleotides, the CDR3 is TGTGCCAGCAGTGAGGGACAGGGCCCCTATGGCTACACCTTC. It translates to CASSEGQGPYGYTF.

This clone has a handful of counts. This chain uses TRBV5-6 with TRBJ2-7, with D possibly matching TRBD1 (6 bases). The CDR3 spans 13 residues. Trimming removed 5 bases at V and 0 bases at J, with 9 bases between. Per the germline V gene, CDR1 is SGHDT and CDR2 is YYEEEE. The CDR3 loop reads CASRRTASYEQYF. The CDR3 nucleotides are TGTGCCAGCAGGAGGACAGCCTCCTACGAGCAGTACTTC.

The chain has TRBV9 and TRBJ1-1; 10 positions match TRBD1. Germline values: CDR1 SGDLS, CDR2 YYNGEE. The CDR3 loop spans 16 amino acids. The V and J ends lost 3 bases and 3 bases, in that order; junction bases with no gene match: 8. CDR3 sequence: CASSGPRDRGDTEAFF. The CDR3 DNA reads as TGTGCCAGCAGCGGCCCCCGGGACAGGGGTGACACTGAAGCTTTCTTT.

This clone was counted between two and nine times. V gene TRBV6-6 combines with J gene TRBJ2-3, with D perhaps matching TRBD1 (6 bases). V lost 5 bases and J lost 1, with 19 bases in between. The CDR3 runs 17 residues. Germline V gene lookup returns CDR1 MNHNY and CDR2 SVGAGI (reference sequence). CDR3 nucleotide sequence: TGTGCCAGCAGTCTTATCAAGTCAGGGGCCGGCACAGATACGCAGTATTTT. Translation gives CASSLIKSGAGTDTQYF.

The rearrangement joins TRBV19 to TRBJ1-5; D not resolved. Germline V CDR1 and CDR2: LNHDA, SQIVND (reference sequence). This CDR3 comprises 14 residues. V shed 6 bases and J shed 4 bases, with 13 bases lying between them. CDR3 sequence: CASSPTGGNQPQHF. The DNA of the CDR3 is TGTGCCAGTAGCCCTACCGGAGGGAATCAGCCCCAGCATTTT.

The chain combines TRBV7-9 with TRBJ1-4; 7 nucleotides line up with TRBD1. J was trimmed by 4 bases and V by 3 bases; bases with no gene match: 5. This CDR3 is built from 15 residues. Germline CDR1 is SEHNR and CDR2 is FQNEAQ (reference sequence). The CDR3 DNA follows: TGTGCCAGCAGCTTCGGGCGACAGGGTAATGAAAAACTGTTTTTT. The encoded protein is CASSFGRQGNEKLFF. Drawing the rest from reference TRBV7-9 and TRBJ1-4, the complete variable domain is DTGVSQNPRHKITKRGQNVTFRCDPISEHNRLYWYRQTLGQGPEFLTYFQNEAQLEKSRLLSDRFSAERPKGSFSTLEIQRTEQGDSAMYLCASSFGRQGNEKLFFGSGTQLSVL.

The rearrangement uses TRBV3-1 (or the pseudogene TRBV3-2) and TRBJ2-7; D gene uncertain. This CDR3 has 12 amino acids. V was clipped by 4 bases and J by 9 bases, with 13 bases between them. Germline values: CDR1 LGHDT, CDR2 YNNKEL (reference sequence). The CDR3, as DNA: TGTGCCAGCAGCCCGGAGAGTACGGTGCAGTACTTC. Protein product: CASSPESTVQYF.

The chain recombines TRBV27 with TRBJ2-7; D perhaps matches TRBD2 (6 bases). Trimming took 0 bases from V and 0 from J, leaving 9 bases between them. Germline CDR1 is MNHEY and CDR2 is SMNVEV (reference sequence). This CDR3 contains 15 residues. The CDR3 here is CASSLSGRSSYEQYF. CDR3 nucleotide sequence: TGTGCCAGCAGTTTATCTGGGAGGAGCTCCTACGAGCAGTACTTC.

This clone was observed a single time. This chain joins TRBV5-5 and TRBJ2-1, with 10 bases that match TRBD2. CDR3 length equals 15 residues. Looked up from germline, CDR1 is SGHKS and CDR2 is YYEKEE (reference sequence). After removal of 5 bases from V and 11 bases from J, the junction contained 13 bases not matched to a gene. The CDR3 nucleotides read TGTGCCAGCAGTACGGAGCGGGAGGGCCCCGAAAAGCAGTTCTTC. It specifies CASSTEREGPEKQFF. Together with reference TRBV5-5 and TRBJ2-1, the CDR3 gives the full variable domain: DAGVTQSPTHLIKTRGQQVTLRCSPISGHKSVSWYQQVLGQGPQFIFQYYEKEERGRGNFPDRFSARQFPNYSSELNVNALLLGDSALYLCASSTEREGPEKQFFGPGTRLTVL.

V is TRBV15 and J is TRBJ1-1; D gene unclear. Looked up from germline, CDR1 is LNHNV and CDR2 is YYDKDF (reference sequence). This CDR3 contains 15 residues. Trimming pared 0 bases from V and 4 bases from J, leaving 12 bases between. DNA for the CDR3: TGTGCCACCAGCAGAGATCGCCGGGGTATCACTGAAGCTTTCTTT. Its protein product is CATSRDRRGITEAFF.

The chain links TRBV11-3 to TRBJ2-3; D perhaps matches TRBD2 (6 bases). The V end lost 0 bases, the J end lost 2 bases, and 15 bases lay between the germline ends. CDR3 length: 17 residues. The V gene's germline CDR1 is SGHNT and CDR2 YENEEA. The CDR3 DNA reads TGTGCCAGCAGCTTAGATCTTCCCCGGGACTTCACAGATACGCAGTATTTT. Protein: CASSLDLPRDFTDTQYF. The whole variable domain, remainder taken from reference TRBV11-3 and TRBJ2-3, is EAGVVQSPRYKIIEKKQPVAFWCNPISGHNTLYWYLQNLGQGPELLIRYENEEAVDDSQLPKDRFSAERLKGVDSTLKIQPAELGDSAVYLCASSLDLPRDFTDTQYFGPGTRLTVL.

This chain connects TRBV28 to TRBJ1-1; D ambiguous. Germline V gene lookup returns CDR1 MDHEN and CDR2 SYDVKM. The CDR3 length is 11 residues. Between the trimmed V and J ends, which lost 8 bases and 1 base, there was a span of 5 bases. In DNA, the CDR3 is TGTGCCAGCGACAAGAACACTGAAGCTTTCTTT. This sequence encodes CASDKNTEAFF.

The chain is built from TRBV4-1 and TRBJ2-7; 7 nucleotides line up with TRBD2. Germline trimming cut 1 base from V and 3 bases from J; bases unmatched to any gene: 9. CDR1 MGHRA and CDR2 YSYEKL come from the germline V gene. The CDR3 length is 16 residues. CDR3 region: CASSQGGSGTLYEQYF. The CDR3, as DNA: TGCGCCAGCAGCCAAGGAGGGAGCGGGACGCTCTACGAGCAGTACTTC.

A single count supports this clone. V is TRBV6-5 and J is TRBJ1-2; 12 bases are shared with TRBD1. The germline V gene encodes CDR1 MNHEY and CDR2 SVGAGI. This CDR3 has 15 amino acids. V shed 3 bases and J 4 bases; nucleotides not matched to a gene: 3. The CDR3, as DNA: TGTGCCAGCAGTTATGGGACAGGGGGCCTCTATGGCTACACCTTC. Its protein is CASSYGTGGLYGYTF.

This clone was seen only once. The chain recombines TRBV6-5 with TRBJ2-7; 9 positions match TRBD2. The V gene's germline CDR1 is MNHEY and CDR2 SVGAGI. The V segment lost 8 bases and the J segment 7 bases; nucleotides outside the gene matches: 12. The CDR3 runs to 14 residues. DNA for the CDR3: TGTGCCAGCGCCATGGTAGCGGGAGCTCGTGAGCAGTACTTC. This sequence encodes CASAMVAGAREQYF.

The chain links TRBV19 to TRBJ1-5; TRBD1 agrees at 9 bases. CDR1 LNHDA and CDR2 SQIVND come from the germline V gene (reference sequence). The ends lost 5 bases at V and 9 bases at J; junction bases unmatched: 11. The CDR3 covers 15 residues. In DNA, the CDR3 is TGTGCCAGTAGTCCAGAGACAGGGGGGACACGGCCCCAGCATTTT. It codes for CASSPETGGTRPQHF. The whole variable domain, remainder taken from reference TRBV19 and TRBJ1-5, is DGGITQSPKYLFRKEGQNVTLSCEQNLNHDAMYWYRQDPGQGLRLIYYSQIVNDFQKGDIAEGYSVSREKKESFPLTVTSAQKNPTAFYLCASSPETGGTRPQHFGDGTRLSIL.